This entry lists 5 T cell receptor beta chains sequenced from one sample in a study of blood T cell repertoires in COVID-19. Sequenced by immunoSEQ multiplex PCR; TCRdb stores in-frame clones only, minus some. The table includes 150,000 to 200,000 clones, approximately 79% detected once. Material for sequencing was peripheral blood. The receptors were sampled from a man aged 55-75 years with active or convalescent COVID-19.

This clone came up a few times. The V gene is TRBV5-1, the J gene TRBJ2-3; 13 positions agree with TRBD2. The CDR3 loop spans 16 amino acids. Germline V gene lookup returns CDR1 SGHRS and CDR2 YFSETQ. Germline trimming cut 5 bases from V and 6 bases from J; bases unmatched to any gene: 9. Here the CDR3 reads CASRLAGGPVSDTQYF. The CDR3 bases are TGCGCCAGCAGACTAGCGGGAGGGCCGGTCTCGGATACGCAGTATTTT. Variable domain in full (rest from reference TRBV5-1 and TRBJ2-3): KAGVTQTPRYLIKTRGQQVTLSCSPISGHRSVSWYQQTPGQGLQFLFEYFSETQRNKGNFPGRFSGRQFSNSRSEMNVSTLELGDSALYLCASRLAGGPVSDTQYFGPGTRLTVL.

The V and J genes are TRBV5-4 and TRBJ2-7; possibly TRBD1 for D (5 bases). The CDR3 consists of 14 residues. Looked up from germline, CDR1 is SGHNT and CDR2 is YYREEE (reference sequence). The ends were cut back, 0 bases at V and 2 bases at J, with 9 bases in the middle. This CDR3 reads CASSLDRTTYEQYF. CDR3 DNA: TGTGCCAGCAGCTTGGACAGGACAACCTACGAGCAGTACTTC.

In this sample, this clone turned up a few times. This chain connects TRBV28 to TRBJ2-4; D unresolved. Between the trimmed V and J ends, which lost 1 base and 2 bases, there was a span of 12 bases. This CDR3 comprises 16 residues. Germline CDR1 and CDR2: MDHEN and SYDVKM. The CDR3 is CASSLSVSGPKNIQYF. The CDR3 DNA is TGTGCCAGCAGTTTATCTGTTTCCGGTCCCAAAAACATTCAGTACTTC. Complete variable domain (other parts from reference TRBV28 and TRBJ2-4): DVKVTQSSRYLVKRTGEKVFLECVQDMDHENMFWYRQDPGLGLRLIYFSYDVKMKEKGDIPEGYSVSREKKERFSLILESASTNQTSMYLCASSLSVSGPKNIQYFGAGTRLSVL.

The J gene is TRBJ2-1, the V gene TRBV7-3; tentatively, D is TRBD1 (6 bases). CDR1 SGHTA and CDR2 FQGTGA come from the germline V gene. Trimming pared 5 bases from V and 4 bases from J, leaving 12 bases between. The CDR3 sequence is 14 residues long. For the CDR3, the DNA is TGTGCCAGCAGCCTTGCCGGGACATACAATGAGCAGTTCTTC. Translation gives CASSLAGTYNEQFF.

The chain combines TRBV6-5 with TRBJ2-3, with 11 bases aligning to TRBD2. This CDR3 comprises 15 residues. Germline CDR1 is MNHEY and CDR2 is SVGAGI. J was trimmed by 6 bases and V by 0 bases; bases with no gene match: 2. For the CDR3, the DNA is TGTGCCAGCAGTTACTCGGCTAGCGGGAGGGATACGCAGTATTTT. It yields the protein CASSYSASGRDTQYF.